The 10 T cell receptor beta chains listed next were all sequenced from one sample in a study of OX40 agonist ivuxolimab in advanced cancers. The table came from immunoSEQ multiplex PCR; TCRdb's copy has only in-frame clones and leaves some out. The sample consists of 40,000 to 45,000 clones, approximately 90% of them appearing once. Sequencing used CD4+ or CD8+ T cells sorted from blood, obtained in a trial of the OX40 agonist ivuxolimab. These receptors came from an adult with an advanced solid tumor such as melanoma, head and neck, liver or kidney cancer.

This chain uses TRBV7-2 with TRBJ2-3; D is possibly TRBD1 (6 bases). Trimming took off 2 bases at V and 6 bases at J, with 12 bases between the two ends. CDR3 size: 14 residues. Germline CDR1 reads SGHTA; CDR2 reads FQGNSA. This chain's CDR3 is CASSLPPRGDTQYF. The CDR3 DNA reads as TGTGCCAGCAGCTTACCCCCCAGGGGCGATACGCAGTATTTT.

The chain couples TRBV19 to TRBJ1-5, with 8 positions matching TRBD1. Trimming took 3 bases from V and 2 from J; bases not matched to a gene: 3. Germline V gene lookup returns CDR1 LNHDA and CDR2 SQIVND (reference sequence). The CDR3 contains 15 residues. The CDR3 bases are TGTGCCAGTAGTATCCCGGACAGGGGCAATCAGCCCCAGCATTTT. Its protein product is CASSIPDRGNQPQHF.

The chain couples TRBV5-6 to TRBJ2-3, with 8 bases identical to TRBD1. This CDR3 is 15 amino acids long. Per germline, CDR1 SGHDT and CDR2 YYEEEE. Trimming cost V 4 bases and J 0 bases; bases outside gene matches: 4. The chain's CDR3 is CASSRRGPSTDTQYF. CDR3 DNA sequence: TGTGCCAGCAGCCGCAGGGGGCCTAGCACAGATACGCAGTATTTT.

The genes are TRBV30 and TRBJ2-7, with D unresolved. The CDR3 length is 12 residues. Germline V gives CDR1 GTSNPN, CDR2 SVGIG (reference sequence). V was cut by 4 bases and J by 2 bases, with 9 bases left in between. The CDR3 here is CAWKPGPYEQYF. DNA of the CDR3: TGTGCCTGGAAGCCCGGTCCCTACGAGCAGTACTTC.

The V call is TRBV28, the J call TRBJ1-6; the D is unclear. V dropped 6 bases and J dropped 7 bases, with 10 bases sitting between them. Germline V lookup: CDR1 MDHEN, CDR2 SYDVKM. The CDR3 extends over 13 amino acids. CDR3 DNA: TGTGCCAGCAGGCGGATTTTCAATTCACCCCTCCACTTT. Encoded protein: CASRRIFNSPLHF.

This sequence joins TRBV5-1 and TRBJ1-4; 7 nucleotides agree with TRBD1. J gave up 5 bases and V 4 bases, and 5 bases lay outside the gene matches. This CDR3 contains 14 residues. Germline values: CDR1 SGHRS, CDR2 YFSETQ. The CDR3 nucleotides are TGCGCCAGCAGCCTGGAGACAGGGAATGAAAAACTGTTTTTT. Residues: CASSLETGNEKLFF. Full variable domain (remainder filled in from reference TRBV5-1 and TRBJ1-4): KAGVTQTPRYLIKTRGQQVTLSCSPISGHRSVSWYQQTPGQGLQFLFEYFSETQRNKGNFPGRFSGRQFSNSRSEMNVSTLELGDSALYLCASSLETGNEKLFFGSGTQLSVL.

The CDR3 coding sequence is TGTGCCAGCAGCCCCGGGACAGCTGGAAACACCATATATTTT. This sequence encodes CASSPGTAGNTIYF. The V call is TRBV11-2, the J call TRBJ1-3; 7 bases are a match to TRBD1. Germline assignment: CDR1 SGHAT and CDR2 FQNNGV. This CDR3 comprises 14 residues. V gave up 5 bases and J gave up 2 bases; unmatched junction bases: 3.

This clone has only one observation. In DNA, the CDR3 is TGTGCCAGCAGCTTATCCGACAGGGGGAACCAAGGCTACACCTTC. Translation: CASSLSDRGNQGYTF. The chain has TRBV11-2 and TRBJ1-2; TRBD1 matches 9 bases. CDR1 is SGHAT and CDR2 is FQNNGV in the germline V gene. With 2 bases clipped from V and 8 bases from J, the junction kept 9 bases outside the gene matches. This CDR3 has 15 amino acids.

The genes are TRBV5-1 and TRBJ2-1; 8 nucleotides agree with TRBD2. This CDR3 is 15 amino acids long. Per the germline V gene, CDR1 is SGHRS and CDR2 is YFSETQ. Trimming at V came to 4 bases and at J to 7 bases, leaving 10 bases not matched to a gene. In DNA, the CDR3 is TGCGCCAGCAGCCCAGGAGGGACTAGTCTAAATGAGCAGTTCTTC. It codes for CASSPGGTSLNEQFF.

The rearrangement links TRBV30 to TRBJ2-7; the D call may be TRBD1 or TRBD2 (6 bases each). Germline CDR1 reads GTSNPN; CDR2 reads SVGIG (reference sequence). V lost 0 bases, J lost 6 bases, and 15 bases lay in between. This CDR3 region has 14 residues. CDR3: CAWSVISRGGEQYF. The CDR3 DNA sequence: TGTGCCTGGAGTGTAATAAGCAGGGGAGGCGAGCAGTACTTC.